Shown below are 15 T cell receptor beta chains from a single sample sequenced in a study of T cells in Graves' hyperthyroidism and ophthalmopathy. Amplified TCR beta CDR3 regions came from RNA transcripts. Researchers ran a first-round RT-PCR on the TCR CDR3 using the HTBI primer set. TCRdb reprocessed the multiplex PCR reads with MiXCR, giving one entry per CDR3 protein. The table records about 700,000 distinct CDR3 sequences, approximately 14% of them present only once. Sequences were obtained from blood. The receptors come from a young woman with Graves' hyperthyroidism.

CDR3 DNA: TGTGCCAGCAGCTCTCTCCCCGTGGGTATAAGCTATGGCTACACCTTC. Amino acid sequence: CASSSLPVGISYGYTF. This chain connects TRBV5-6 to TRBJ1-2, with unresolved D. V lost 3 bases and J 4 bases, leaving 19 bases between the germline ends. CDR1 and CDR2 (germline): SGHDT, YYEEEE. The CDR3 runs 16 residues.

This clonotype was picked up many times. The V gene is TRBV30, the J gene TRBJ2-3, with TRBD1 matching 7 bases. V trimming: 5 bases; J trimming: 1 base; junction bases outside the gene matches: 6. Per the germline V gene, CDR1 is GTSNPN and CDR2 is SVGIG (reference sequence). This CDR3 has 14 residues. The CDR3, as DNA: TGTGCCTGGGGTGAGGGGGCCGGCACAGATACGCAGTATTTT. This gives the protein CAWGEGAGTDTQYF.

This clonotype was observed many times. The V call is TRBV7-2, the J call TRBJ2-7; 8 bases align to TRBD2. The CDR3 consists of 15 residues. Germline lookup yields CDR1 SGHTA and CDR2 FQGNSA. V lost 2 bases to trimming and J lost 3 bases; unmatched junction nucleotides: 6. The CDR3 nucleotides are TGTGCCAGCAGCTTAAACGGGAGGGCCCTCTACGAGCAGTACTTC. Its translation is CASSLNGRALYEQYF.

The sample holds a few counts of this clonotype. The chain is built from TRBV11-2 and TRBJ1-4; TRBD1 is a possible D gene (6 bases). The CDR3 has 15 residues. Trimming left V 2 bases short and J 5 bases short, with 12 bases between. Germline V gene lookup returns CDR1 SGHAT and CDR2 FQNNGV. Here the CDR3 reads CASSLRGGDNEKLFF. CDR3 coding DNA: TGTGCCAGCAGCTTAAGGGGGGGGGACAATGAAAAACTGTTTTTT. The variable domain in full, with the rest retrieved from reference TRBV11-2 and TRBJ1-4, is EAGVAQSPRYKIIEKRQSVAFWCNPISGHATLYWYQQILGQGPKLLIQFQNNGVVDDSQLPKDRFSAERLKGVDSTLKIQPAKLEDSAVYLCASSLRGGDNEKLFFGSGTQLSVL.

This clonotype was recorded a few times. The gene calls are TRBV19 and TRBJ2-5; maybe TRBD2 (7 bases). The CDR3 has 12 amino acids. The germline CDR1 and CDR2 sequences are LNHDA and SQIVND (reference sequence). The V gene lost 8 bases and the J gene lost 5 bases, with 12 bases spanning the gap. CDR3 region: CASAGASETQYF. In nucleotides, the CDR3 is TGTGCCAGTGCGGGGGCATCGGAGACCCAGTACTTC.

This chain uses TRBV6-5 with TRBJ2-2; D unclear. The CDR3 contains 16 residues. Germline CDR1 and CDR2: MNHEY and SVGAGI. V gave up 2 bases and J gave up 8 bases, with 18 bases separating them. The CDR3 sequence: CASSYTWRGPPGELFF. The CDR3 DNA follows: TGTGCCAGCAGTTACACCTGGAGAGGCCCACCGGGGGAGCTGTTTTTT.

In its sample, this clonotype was seen many times. The CDR3 DNA is TGTGCCAGCAGCGCTACCGGACAGGGTGACTACGAGCAGTACTTC. This codes for CASSATGQGDYEQYF. V is TRBV7-9 and J is TRBJ2-7, with TRBD1 identical over 8 bases. J gave up 3 bases and V 5 bases, and 9 bases lay outside the gene matches. This CDR3 contains 15 residues. CDR1 and CDR2 (germline): SEHNR, FQNEAQ (reference sequence).

At least ten counts were recorded for this clonotype. The chain has TRBV3-1 and TRBJ1-2, with D perhaps matching TRBD1 (6 bases). The CDR3 is 17 amino acids. V was shortened by 1 base and J by 6 bases, with 21 bases between the two germline ends. Germline CDR1 and CDR2: LGHDT and YNNKEL (reference sequence). CDR3 protein: CASSQGVGQSPRDGYTF. DNA of the CDR3: TGTGCCAGCAGCCAAGGGGTCGGACAGAGCCCAAGAGATGGCTACACCTTC.

This clonotype was seen only a few times. An end of the junction does not agree with germline; a read error may underlie this. This rearrangement joins TRBV7-9 to TRBJ2-5; no definite D call. The germline V gene has CDR1 SEHNR and CDR2 FQNEAQ (reference sequence). This CDR3 comprises 16 residues. CDR3 in DNA: TGTGCCAGCAGCGATCCGGGTTCCGTACTGCAAGGGACCCAGTACTTC. Amino acids: CASSDPGSVLQGTQYF.

The genes are TRBV6-1 and TRBJ2-7, with D possibly TRBD2 on 6 matching bases. V gave up 6 bases and J gave up 5 bases, with 20 bases separating them. This CDR3 contains 15 residues. Germline values: CDR1 MNHNS, CDR2 SASEGT. The CDR3 bases are TGTGCCAGCAGGCCCTTCGGGGTAAGGGAGGACGAGCAGTACTTC. Translation gives CASRPFGVREDEQYF.

This clonotype was recorded at least ten times. This sequence joins TRBV27 and TRBJ1-1; possibly TRBD1 for D (6 bases). CDR1 and CDR2 (germline): MNHEY, SMNVEV (reference sequence). This CDR3 is 16 amino acids long. Trimming shortened V by 2 bases and J by 10 bases, and 23 bases separated the two germline ends. CDR3 region: CASSLDRGGGPKRAFF. CDR3 sequence (DNA): TGTGCCAGCAGTTTAGACCGAGGGGGAGGCCCGAAAAGAGCTTTCTTT.

Ten or more counts support this clonotype. The V gene is TRBV2, the J gene TRBJ1-1, with no clear D. In germline, CDR1 is SNHLY, CDR2 FYNNEI. V was trimmed by 0 bases and J by 1 base, leaving 9 bases between them. This CDR3 is 15 amino acids long. CDR3 protein: CASSEAGWENTEAFF. CDR3 DNA: TGTGCCAGCAGTGAAGCTGGCTGGGAGAACACTGAAGCTTTCTTT.

Ten or more counts support this clonotype. This sequence joins TRBV7-2 and TRBJ2-1; tentatively, D is TRBD2 (6 bases). The CDR3 has 18 amino acids. Trimming took 0 bases from V and 7 from J, leaving 22 bases between them. Germline V gives CDR1 SGHTA, CDR2 FQGNSA. CDR3 residues: CASSLARALGGGLNEQFF. The CDR3 DNA is TGTGCCAGCAGCTTAGCGAGGGCATTGGGGGGAGGACTGAATGAGCAGTTCTTC.

This clonotype showed up many times. This chain joins TRBV7-9 and TRBJ1-2; D uncertain. This CDR3 is built from 16 residues. V was cut by 1 base and J by 10 bases, with 22 bases left in between. Germline CDR1 and CDR2: SEHNR and FQNEAQ (reference sequence). CDR3 coding DNA: TGTGCCAGCAGCTTAGGTATAACACGGAACCCTCTTGTCTACACCTTC. Encoded protein: CASSLGITRNPLVYTF.

There are many counts of this clonotype. The chain is built from TRBV20-1 and TRBJ2-7; D ambiguous. The CDR3 totals 11 residues. V lost 3 bases, J lost 3 bases, and 6 bases lay in between. Germline loops: CDR1 DFQATT, CDR2 SNEGSKA (reference sequence). CDR3 coding DNA: TGCAGTGCTAGTCTCGGCTACGAGCAGTACTTC. Protein: CSASLGYEQYF.